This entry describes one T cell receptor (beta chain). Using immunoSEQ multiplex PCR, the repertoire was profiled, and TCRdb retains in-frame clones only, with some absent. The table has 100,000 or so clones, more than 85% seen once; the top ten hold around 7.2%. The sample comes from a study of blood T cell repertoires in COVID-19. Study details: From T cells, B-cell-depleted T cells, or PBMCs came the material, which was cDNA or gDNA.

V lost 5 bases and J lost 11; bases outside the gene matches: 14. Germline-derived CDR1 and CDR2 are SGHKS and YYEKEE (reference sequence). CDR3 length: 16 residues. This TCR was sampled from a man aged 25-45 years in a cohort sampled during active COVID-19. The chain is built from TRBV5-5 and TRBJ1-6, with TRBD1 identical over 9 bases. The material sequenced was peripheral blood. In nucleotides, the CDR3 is TGTGCCAGCAGTTTTGTTGAGTCCGGGACAGGGACACCCCTCCACTTT. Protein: CASSFVESGTGTPLHF.